This entry lists 4 T cell receptor beta chains sequenced from one sample in a study of T cell changes during pregnancy in multiple sclerosis. Sequencing used immunoSEQ multiplex PCR; TCRdb keeps in-frame clones, though not all of them. The top ten hold approximately 2% of the sample, which has tens of thousands of clones, 85% to 95% seen once. Sequenced here: peripheral blood, sampled after pregnancy. These receptors were taken from a female donor with multiple sclerosis, enrolled in a pregnancy study.

V gene TRBV5-4 combines with J gene TRBJ1-5; TRBD1 matches at 10 bases. Trimming removed 1 base from V and 4 bases from J; junction bases left unmatched: 8. The CDR3 is made up of 17 amino acids. Per the germline V gene, CDR1 is SGHNT and CDR2 is YYREEE (reference sequence). For the CDR3, the DNA is TGTGCCAGCAGCTTGACCGGGACAGGGGTTGGAAATCAGCCCCAGCATTTT. Its protein product is CASSLTGTGVGNQPQHF.

J is TRBJ1-4 and V is TRBV7-9; D unresolved. Germline V gene sequence: CDR1 SEHNR, CDR2 FQNEAQ (reference sequence). CDR3 length equals 14 residues. V was trimmed by 6 bases and J by 8 bases, leaving 16 bases between them. The CDR3 reads CASSSPNGGEKLFF. The DNA of the CDR3 is TGTGCCAGCAGTTCACCCAACGGCGGGGAAAAACTGTTTTTT.

This chain uses TRBV6-6 with TRBJ1-2, with D tentatively TRBD1 (5 bases). V was shortened by 1 base and J by 7 bases, with 13 bases between the two germline ends. The CDR3 has 14 amino acids. Germline CDR1 reads MNHNY; CDR2 reads SVGAGI (reference sequence). The CDR3 DNA is TGTGCCAGCAGTTACTTGGGGGGGATGGGTGGCTACACCTTC. It translates to CASSYLGGMGGYTF.

The chain employs TRBV7-6 and TRBJ1-5; D possibly corresponds to TRBD1 (5 bases). V was pared by 1 base and J by 10 bases, with 8 bases between. The CDR3 is made up of 12 amino acids. Germline lookup yields CDR1 SGHVS and CDR2 FNYEAQ. CDR3 DNA: TGTGCCAGCAGCTTAGTCGGGGGTCCCCAGCATTTT. Its translation is CASSLVGGPQHF.